The 31 T cell receptor beta chains given below trace back to one sample, sequenced in a study of lymphopenia after photon versus proton radiotherapy. Assay: immunoSEQ multiplex PCR; the TCRdb copy retains only in-frame clones and omits some. The sample records some 76,000 clones, 85% to 95% being singletons. Material: peripheral blood, obtained from a patient treated with photon-based radiotherapy. The receptors shown here come from a woman aged 35 to 49 with cholangiocarcinoma.

The rearrangement uses TRBV27 and TRBJ2-1; 12 bases align to TRBD2. This CDR3 region has 19 residues. Germline CDR1 and CDR2: MNHEY and SMNVEV (reference sequence). V trimming: 0 bases; J trimming: 1 base; junction bases outside the gene matches: 7. The CDR3 here is CASSLSGTSGRPSYNEQFF. The CDR3 DNA reads TGTGCCAGCAGTTTATCTGGAACTAGCGGGAGGCCATCCTACAATGAGCAGTTCTTC.

This rearrangement joins TRBV10-2 to TRBJ2-1; 7 nucleotides line up with TRBD2. This CDR3 region has 16 residues. V lost 2 bases, J lost 1 base, and 5 bases stayed unmatched. From germline, CDR1 is WSHSY and CDR2 SAAADI. DNA for the CDR3: TGCGCCAGCAGTGAGGTGGCGGGGGTTTCCTACAATGAGCAGTTCTTC. Translated, it gives CASSEVAGVSYNEQFF.

V usage is TRBV9 and J usage is TRBJ2-3, with TRBD1 as a possible D gene (5 bases). Trimming removed 1 base at V and 1 base at J, with 10 bases between. Germline V gene lookup returns CDR1 SGDLS and CDR2 YYNGEE. The CDR3 has 15 residues. The CDR3: CASSVNVGGTDTQYF. The CDR3 nucleotides read TGTGCCAGCAGCGTAAACGTAGGGGGCACAGATACGCAGTATTTT.

The rearrangement uses TRBV27 and TRBJ2-1; D not certain. There are 13 residues in the CDR3. Germline V gives CDR1 MNHEY, CDR2 SMNVEV (reference sequence). Trimming shortened V by 3 bases and J by 2 bases, and 5 bases separated the two germline ends. The CDR3: CASSFGPYNEQFF. Written as DNA, the CDR3 is TGTGCCAGCAGTTTCGGACCCTACAATGAGCAGTTCTTC.

The J gene is TRBJ1-4, the V gene TRBV6-5, with 7 positions matching TRBD1. There are 15 residues in the CDR3. V gave up 5 bases and J gave up 0 bases; unmatched junction bases: 3. Germline assignment: CDR1 MNHEY and CDR2 SVGAGI. CDR3 sequence: CASSRQGTTNEKLFF. CDR3 nucleotide sequence: TGTGCCAGCAGTAGACAGGGAACAACTAATGAAAAACTGTTTTTT.

This chain connects TRBV5-6 to TRBJ2-5; 8 nucleotides agree with TRBD2. The germline V gene has CDR1 SGHDT and CDR2 YYEEEE. The CDR3 spans 15 residues. J gave up 1 base and V 1 base, and 3 bases lay outside the gene matches. The CDR3: CASSLKTSGQETQYF. The CDR3 coding sequence is TGTGCCAGCAGCTTGAAAACTAGCGGCCAAGAGACCCAGTACTTC.

The J gene is TRBJ2-7, the V gene TRBV19; 9 bases map to TRBD1. CDR1 is LNHDA, CDR2 SQIVND, per germline (reference sequence). The length of the CDR3 is 15 residues. The trim removed 3 bases at V and 3 bases at J, leaving 6 bases unmatched. Here the CDR3 DNA reads TGTGCCAGTAGTATCGGGACAGGGCCTAACTACGAGCAGTACTTC. It encodes CASSIGTGPNYEQYF. Full variable domain (remainder filled in from reference TRBV19 and TRBJ2-7): DGGITQSPKYLFRKEGQNVTLSCEQNLNHDAMYWYRQDPGQGLRLIYYSQIVNDFQKGDIAEGYSVSREKKESFPLTVTSAQKNPTAFYLCASSIGTGPNYEQYFGPGTRLTVT.

This chain connects TRBV6-5 to TRBJ1-1, with a possible D match to TRBD1 (5 bases). V was clipped by 6 bases and J by 6 bases, with 17 bases between them. The length of the CDR3 is 14 residues. The germline V gene encodes CDR1 MNHEY and CDR2 SVGAGI. The CDR3 here is CASSPGSPRAEAFF. The CDR3 DNA follows: TGTGCCAGCAGCCCAGGGAGCCCAAGGGCTGAAGCTTTCTTT.

The chain combines TRBV6-5 with TRBJ1-1; 9 bases fit TRBD1. Trimming took 2 bases from V and 4 from J; bases not matched to a gene: 5. The CDR3 extends over 15 amino acids. CDR1 is MNHEY and CDR2 is SVGAGI in the germline V gene. CDR3 bases: TGTGCCAGCAGTTACCGGACAGGGGACAGCACTGAAGCTTTCTTT. It yields the protein CASSYRTGDSTEAFF.

The chain uses TRBV5-4 and TRBJ2-1; D ambiguous. CDR1 SGHNT and CDR2 YYREEE come from the germline V gene (reference sequence). The CDR3 is made up of 13 amino acids. The ends were cut back, 10 bases at V and 5 bases at J, with 16 bases in the middle. The CDR3 loop is CAGLNTENNEQFF. The CDR3 DNA follows: TGTGCCGGGCTCAATACGGAAAACAATGAGCAGTTCTTC.

V and J are TRBV28 and TRBJ2-1; D might be TRBD2 (6 bases). V was shortened by 3 bases and J by 5 bases, with 11 bases between the two germline ends. The CDR3 length is 14 residues. Germline CDR1 MDHEN, CDR2 SYDVKM. Here the CDR3 reads CASSFGGVNNEQFF. For the CDR3, the DNA is TGTGCCAGCAGTTTTGGCGGGGTTAACAATGAGCAGTTCTTC.

DNA for the CDR3: TGCAGCTTCGGGGGCACCCACACAGATACGCAGTATTTT. It specifies CSFGGTHTDTQYF. This chain uses TRBV29-1 with TRBJ2-3, with D perhaps TRBD1 or TRBD2 (6 bases each). Between the trimmed V and J ends, which lost 8 bases and 2 bases, there was a span of 14 bases. Germline CDR1 is SQVTM and CDR2 is ANQGSEA. The CDR3 length is 13 residues.

This clone was counted only a few times. The chain recombines TRBV2 with TRBJ2-7; the match to TRBD1 covers 8 bases. This CDR3 contains 11 residues. Germline lookup yields CDR1 SNHLY and CDR2 FYNNEI. The CDR3 sequence is CAQGAPYEQYF. The DNA for the CDR3 is TGTGCGCAGGGGGCCCCCTACGAGCAGTACTTC.

J is TRBJ1-1 and V is TRBV18, with 9 bases lining up with TRBD1. The junction had 4 bases not matched to a gene; V was cut back by 6 bases and J by 5 bases. This CDR3 region has 13 residues. CDR1 and CDR2 from the germline V gene are KGHSH and LQKENI. The CDR3 loop reads CASSSDRGTEAFF. The DNA of the CDR3 is TGTGCCAGCTCGTCCGACAGGGGGACTGAAGCTTTCTTT.

The V call is TRBV7-2, the J call TRBJ2-7; TRBD1 is a possible D gene (5 bases). CDR1 and CDR2 (germline): SGHTA, FQGNSA. The CDR3 is made up of 14 amino acids. V was cut by 3 bases and J by 0 bases, with 9 bases left in between. CDR3 in amino acids: CASSLDTASYEQYF. The DNA for the CDR3 is TGTGCCAGCAGCTTGGACACTGCCTCCTACGAGCAGTACTTC.

V and J are TRBV19 and TRBJ2-3; D is possibly TRBD1 (5 bases). Germline V gene sequence: CDR1 LNHDA, CDR2 SQIVND (reference sequence). The ends were cut back, 7 bases at V and 1 base at J, with 15 bases in the middle. This CDR3 spans 15 amino acids. The CDR3 loop reads CASKPRRAGTDTQYF. For the CDR3, the DNA is TGTGCCAGTAAGCCCCGCAGGGCGGGCACAGATACGCAGTATTTT.

V is TRBV5-4 and J is TRBJ2-7; TRBD2 matches 9 bases. Losses at the gene ends were 0 bases for V and 3 bases for J; bases not matched to a gene: 7. Per the germline V gene, CDR1 is SGHNT and CDR2 is YYREEE (reference sequence). The CDR3 runs to 16 residues. CDR3 in DNA: TGTGCCAGCAGCTTGGGTGCTATTAGCGGGGGCTACGAGCAGTACTTC. It encodes CASSLGAISGGYEQYF. Supplemented by reference TRBV5-4 and TRBJ2-7, the full variable domain reads ETGVTQSPTHLIKTRGQQVTLRCSSQSGHNTVSWYQQALGQGPQFIFQYYREEENGRGNFPPRFSGLQFPNYSSELNVNALELDDSALYLCASSLGAISGGYEQYFGPGTRLTVT.

In DNA form, the CDR3 reads TGTGCCAGCAGTGACGACAGATACACTGAAGCTTTCTTT. Its protein product is CASSDDRYTEAFF. This rearrangement joins TRBV6-5 to TRBJ1-1, with TRBD1 as a possible D gene (5 bases). Germline CDR1 and CDR2: MNHEY and SVGAGI. V gave up 5 bases and J gave up 3 bases, with 10 bases separating them. The CDR3 length is 13 residues.

The gene calls are TRBV5-1 and TRBJ1-5, with TRBD1 identical over 7 bases. V was pared by 0 bases and J by 2 bases, with 2 bases of the junction left unmatched. Looked up from germline, CDR1 is SGHRS and CDR2 is YFSETQ. The CDR3 runs to 15 residues. This CDR3 reads CASSLGDRGNQPQHF. DNA for the CDR3: TGCGCCAGCAGCTTGGGAGACAGGGGCAATCAGCCCCAGCATTTT.

The rearrangement links TRBV2 to TRBJ1-2, with TRBD1 as a possible D gene (6 bases). V was pared by 7 bases and J by 4 bases, with 13 bases between. Germline lookup yields CDR1 SNHLY and CDR2 FYNNEI. The CDR3 runs to 13 residues. CDR3 sequence: CASMGRGLYGYTF. CDR3 coding DNA: TGTGCCAGCATGGGCAGGGGACTCTATGGCTACACCTTC.

V and J are TRBV7-9 and TRBJ2-7, with 9 bases that match TRBD1. V trimming: 5 bases; J trimming: 5 bases; junction bases outside the gene matches: 10. The CDR3 length is 15 residues. CDR1 SEHNR and CDR2 FQNEAQ come from the germline V gene (reference sequence). The CDR3 reads CASSNSGQGFDEQYF. The DNA for the CDR3 is TGTGCCAGCAGCAATTCCGGACAGGGGTTTGACGAGCAGTACTTC.

This chain links TRBV4-3 with TRBJ1-5; 9 bases fit TRBD1. The CDR3 length is 17 residues. Trimming cost V 0 bases and J 4 bases; bases outside gene matches: 7. Germline V gene data show CDR1 as LGHNA and CDR2 as YSLEER. The CDR3 here is CASSQDRGQGLNQPQHF. In DNA form, the CDR3 reads TGCGCCAGCAGCCAAGATAGGGGACAGGGACTTAATCAGCCCCAGCATTTT.

A single count supports this clone. V usage is TRBV6-6 and J usage is TRBJ2-5, with D hard to call. The CDR3 sequence is 12 residues long. V was trimmed by 2 bases and J by 4 bases, leaving 5 bases between them. Looked up from germline, CDR1 is MNHNY and CDR2 is SVGAGI (reference sequence). CDR3 region: CASSYDRETQYF. CDR3 coding DNA: TGTGCCAGCAGTTACGATAGAGAGACCCAGTACTTC.

The V call is TRBV6-6, the J call TRBJ2-1; tentatively, D is TRBD2 (5 bases). V lost 5 bases to trimming and J lost 9 bases, with 11 bases between them. Per germline, CDR1 MNHNY and CDR2 SVGAGI (reference sequence). The CDR3 sequence is 12 residues long. The CDR3 DNA reads as TGTGCCAGCAGTAAACTAGGGAGTGAGCAGTTCTTC. Amino acid sequence: CASSKLGSEQFF.

J is TRBJ1-1 and V is TRBV5-4; 8 bases line up with TRBD1. V lost 0 bases to trimming and J lost 1 base; unmatched junction nucleotides: 2. CDR1 is SGHNT, CDR2 YYREEE, per germline (reference sequence). The CDR3 sequence is 15 residues long. The CDR3, as DNA: TGTGCCAGCAGCTTGGTAGGACAGGGGAACACTGAAGCTTTCTTT. Translated: CASSLVGQGNTEAFF.

V usage is TRBV4-1 and J usage is TRBJ1-5; a possible D gene is TRBD1 (6 bases). This CDR3 has 16 residues. The V and J ends lost 1 base and 4 bases respectively, with 14 bases between them. Germline CDR1 and CDR2: MGHRA and YSYEKL. The chain's CDR3 is CASSQVGGQLNQPQHF. The CDR3, as DNA: TGCGCCAGCAGCCAAGTAGGGGGTCAGCTAAATCAGCCCCAGCATTTT.

The genes are TRBV6-5 and TRBJ1-6; 8 nucleotides line up with TRBD1. The germline V gene encodes CDR1 MNHEY and CDR2 SVGAGI. The CDR3 contains 14 residues. With V trimmed by 11 bases and J by 10 bases, 13 bases remained unmatched. CDR3 nucleotide sequence: TGTGCCGGATTCCTCCGACAGGGGAGATCACCCCTCCACTTT. This codes for CAGFLRQGRSPLHF.

This clone was counted at least ten times. This sequence joins TRBV27 and TRBJ2-7, with D perhaps TRBD1 (6 bases). Germline V gene data show CDR1 as MNHEY and CDR2 as SMNVEV (reference sequence). The CDR3 has 15 amino acids. Trimming removed 3 bases at V and 3 bases at J, with 15 bases between. In DNA, the CDR3 is TGTGCCAGCAGTTTGAGCGCAGCCAGGGGCTACGAGCAGTACTTC. This translates into CASSLSAARGYEQYF.

J is TRBJ2-3 and V is TRBV30; D is possibly TRBD1 or TRBD2 (6 bases each). The V end was cut by 3 bases, the J end by 2 bases, with 18 bases between. CDR3 length equals 16 residues. Germline V CDR1 and CDR2: GTSNPN, SVGIG (reference sequence). This CDR3 reads CAWSPYGGGVTDTQYF. The CDR3 DNA follows: TGTGCCTGGAGCCCTTATGGAGGGGGTGTCACAGATACGCAGTATTTT.

The chain has TRBV7-2 and TRBJ2-1; 7 bases match TRBD2. The CDR3 has 18 residues. The V segment lost 1 base and the J segment 0 bases; nucleotides outside the gene matches: 9. In germline, CDR1 is SGHTA, CDR2 FQGNSA. The DNA of the CDR3 is TGTGCCAGCAGCTTAGAGTCGTGGCGCGGGGGCTCCTACAATGAGCAGTTCTTC. Translated: CASSLESWRGGSYNEQFF. Complete variable domain (other parts from reference TRBV7-2 and TRBJ2-1): GAGVSQSPSNKVTEKGKDVELRCDPISGHTALYWYRQSLGQGLEFLIYFQGNSAPDKSGLPSDRFSAERTGGSVSTLTIQRTQQEDSAVYLCASSLESWRGGSYNEQFFGPGTRLTVL.

The gene calls are TRBV27 and TRBJ2-5; 9 nucleotides agree with TRBD1. The CDR3 runs to 16 residues. V lost 6 bases to trimming and J lost 1 base; unmatched junction nucleotides: 9. Germline-derived CDR1 and CDR2 are MNHEY and SMNVEV (reference sequence). As DNA, the CDR3 is TGTGCCAGCAGGAAGTACAGGGGGCCAAGCCAAGAGACCCAGTACTTC. Translation gives CASRKYRGPSQETQYF.